This TCR beta chain was identified in a study of cytomegalovirus exposure and HLA in healthy donors. The study, taken as a whole, reports: Analysis was performed later, and it showed HLA-associated TCR beta chains to be more clonally expanded than equally common others. The HLA-A and HLA-B alleles of most subjects were reportedly predicted accurately from TCR beta sequences. A later analysis linked some 17,000 TCR beta sequences to HLA alleles at 0.05 false discovery rate. Follow-up analysis seemed to connect common viral pathogens with several of the most significant clusters identified.

This clone was observed once. Its antigen is undetermined. This CDR3 comprises 15 residues. Trimming removed 3 bases at V and 3 bases at J, with 13 bases between. The germline V gene has CDR1 SGHRS and CDR2 YFSETQ. The study ran its PCR with 60 Vbeta and 13 Jbeta primers. Clones were read by immunoSEQ multiplex PCR, and TCRdb kept only the in-frame ones, dropping some. Of about 210,000 clones listed, around 83% were seen once; the top ten hold 1.5% to 2%. The TCR sequence derives from a man aged 35-49 years in good health and CMV-seropositive. Sequencing input: PBMCs. This rearrangement joins TRBV5-1 to TRBJ2-1, with D maybe TRBD2 (6 bases). The CDR3 DNA sequence: TGCGCCAGCAGCTCCCCCGGCGGGATCTACAATGAGCAGTTCTTC. It yields the protein CASSSPGGIYNEQFF.